This TCR beta chain derives from a study of cytomegalovirus exposure and HLA in healthy donors. This clone came up once. In the PCR, 60 Vbeta and 13 Jbeta primers were used. Generated by immunoSEQ multiplex PCR, the TCRdb table keeps only in-frame clones and is missing some. The sample holds some 150,000 clones, 81% seen once. Germline V lookup: CDR1 KGHSH, CDR2 LQKENI. The CDR3 extends over 16 amino acids. V trimming: 3 bases; J trimming: 7 bases; junction bases outside the gene matches: 14. The TCR was taken from a woman in her forties or fifties in good health and CMV-seronegative. The rearrangement uses TRBV18 and TRBJ2-7, with TRBD1 matching over 8 bases. The specimen sequenced was PBMCs. In DNA form, the CDR3 reads TGTGCCAGCTCACCGTACGGGACAGGCAATATCTTTGAGCAGTACTTC. This translates into CASSPYGTGNIFEQYF.